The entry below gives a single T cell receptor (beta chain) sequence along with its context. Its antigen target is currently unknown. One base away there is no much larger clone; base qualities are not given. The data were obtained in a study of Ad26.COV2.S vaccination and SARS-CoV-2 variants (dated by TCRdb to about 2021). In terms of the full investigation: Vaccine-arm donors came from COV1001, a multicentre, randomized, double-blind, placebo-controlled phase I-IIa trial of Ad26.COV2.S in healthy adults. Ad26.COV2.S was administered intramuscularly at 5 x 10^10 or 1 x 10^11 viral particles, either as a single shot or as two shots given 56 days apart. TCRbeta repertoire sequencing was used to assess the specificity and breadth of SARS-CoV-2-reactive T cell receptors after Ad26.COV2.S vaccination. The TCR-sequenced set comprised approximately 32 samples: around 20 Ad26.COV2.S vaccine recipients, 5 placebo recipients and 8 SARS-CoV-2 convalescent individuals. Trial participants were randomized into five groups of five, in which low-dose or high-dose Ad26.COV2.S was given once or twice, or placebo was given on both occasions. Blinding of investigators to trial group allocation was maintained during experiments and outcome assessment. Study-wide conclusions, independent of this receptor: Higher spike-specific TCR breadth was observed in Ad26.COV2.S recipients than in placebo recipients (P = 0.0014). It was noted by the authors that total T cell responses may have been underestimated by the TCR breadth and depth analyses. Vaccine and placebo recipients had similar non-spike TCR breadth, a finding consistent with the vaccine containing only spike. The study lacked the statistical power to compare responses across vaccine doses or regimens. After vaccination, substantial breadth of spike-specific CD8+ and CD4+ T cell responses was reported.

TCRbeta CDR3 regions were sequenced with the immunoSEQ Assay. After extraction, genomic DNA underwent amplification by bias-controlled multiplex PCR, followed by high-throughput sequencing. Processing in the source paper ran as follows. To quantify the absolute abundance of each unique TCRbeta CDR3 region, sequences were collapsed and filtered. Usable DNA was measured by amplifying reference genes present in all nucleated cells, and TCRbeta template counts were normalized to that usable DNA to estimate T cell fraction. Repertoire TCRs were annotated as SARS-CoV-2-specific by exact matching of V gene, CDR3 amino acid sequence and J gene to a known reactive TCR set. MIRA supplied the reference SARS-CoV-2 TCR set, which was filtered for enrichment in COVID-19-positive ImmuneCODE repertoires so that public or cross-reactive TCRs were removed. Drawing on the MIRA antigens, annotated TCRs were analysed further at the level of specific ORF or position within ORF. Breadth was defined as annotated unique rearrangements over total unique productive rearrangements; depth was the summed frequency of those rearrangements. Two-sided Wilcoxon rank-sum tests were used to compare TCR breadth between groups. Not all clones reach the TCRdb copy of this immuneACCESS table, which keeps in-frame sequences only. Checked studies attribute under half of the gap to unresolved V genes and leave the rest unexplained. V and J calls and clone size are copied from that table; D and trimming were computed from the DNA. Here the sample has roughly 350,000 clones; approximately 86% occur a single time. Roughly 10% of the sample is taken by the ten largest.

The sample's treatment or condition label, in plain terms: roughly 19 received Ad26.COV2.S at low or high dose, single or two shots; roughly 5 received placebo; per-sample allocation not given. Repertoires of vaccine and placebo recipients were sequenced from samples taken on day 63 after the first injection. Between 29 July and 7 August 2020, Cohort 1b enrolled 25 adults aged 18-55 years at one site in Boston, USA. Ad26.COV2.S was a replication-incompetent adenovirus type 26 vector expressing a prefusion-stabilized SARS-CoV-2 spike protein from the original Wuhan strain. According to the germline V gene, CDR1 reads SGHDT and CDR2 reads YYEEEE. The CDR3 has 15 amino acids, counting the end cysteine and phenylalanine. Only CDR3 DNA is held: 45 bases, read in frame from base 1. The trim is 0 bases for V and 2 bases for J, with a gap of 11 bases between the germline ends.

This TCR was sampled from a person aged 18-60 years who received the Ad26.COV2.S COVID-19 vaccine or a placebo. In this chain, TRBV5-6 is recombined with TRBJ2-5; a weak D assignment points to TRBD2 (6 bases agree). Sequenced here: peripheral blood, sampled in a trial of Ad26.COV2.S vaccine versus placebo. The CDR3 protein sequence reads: CASSLEASVQETQYF. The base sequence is TGTGCCAGCAGCTTGGAAGCTAGCGTACAAGAGACCCAGTACTTC.